Shown below are 27 T cell receptor beta chains from a single sample sequenced in a study of beta chain features in type 1 diabetes. Their specific antigens are unknown. Study-wide results and limits: Within each of all four CD4+ subsets, Type 1 diabetes patients had TCRB CDR3s that were moderately but significantly shorter.

Every bit of the isolated RNA underwent reverse transcription, so sequencing read expressed TCRB transcripts. Assay used: immunoSEQ multiplex PCR; TCRdb lists only in-frame clones, some missing. The sample lists 300,000 to 400,000 clones; approximately 13% were seen once. Input material: naive CD4+ T cells from blood. These receptors were collected from a woman younger than 35 with type 1 diabetes.

This sequence joins TRBV30 and TRBJ2-7; TRBD1 agrees at 8 bases. Germline CDR1 is GTSNPN and CDR2 is SVGIG (reference sequence). The length of the CDR3 is 17 residues. V shed 4 bases and J 0 bases; nucleotides not matched to a gene: 14. The CDR3 region has the DNA TGTGCCTGGATTTTAAGCCGCCGACAGGGGTCCTCCTACGAGCAGTACTTC. It is translated as CAWILSRRQGSSYEQYF.

V is TRBV5-1 and J is TRBJ2-1, with D possibly TRBD2 on 6 matching bases. The V end lost 5 bases, the J end lost 0 bases, and 18 bases lay between the germline ends. Germline CDR1 and CDR2: SGHRS and YFSETQ. CDR3 size: 17 residues. The CDR3 loop is CASSYGTPPSSYNEQFF. Written as DNA, the CDR3 is TGCGCCAGCAGTTACGGGACTCCTCCCAGCTCCTACAATGAGCAGTTCTTC.

This clone was counted only a few times. The chain is built from TRBV30 and TRBJ2-4; D perhaps matches TRBD2 (6 bases). Germline CDR1 GTSNPN, CDR2 SVGIG (reference sequence). The CDR3 extends over 16 amino acids. The CDR3 nucleotides are TGTGCTTCCTCTGCATGGGGAGGACTAGCCAAAAACATTCAGTACTTC. Protein: CASSAWGGLAKNIQYF.

The chain couples TRBV2 to TRBJ1-1; TRBD1 aligns across 8 bases. Unmatched junction bases numbered 2, after V lost 5 bases and J lost 0 bases. Germline CDR1 is SNHLY and CDR2 is FYNNEI. CDR3 length: 14 residues. The DNA of the CDR3 is TGTGCCAGCAGTATGACAGGGGTGAACACTGAAGCTTTCTTT. Protein product: CASSMTGVNTEAFF.

This clone was observed a few times. This chain joins TRBV23-1 and TRBJ2-4, with 9 bases that match TRBD1. TRBV23-1 counts as an open reading frame of uncertain function. The CDR3 is made up of 19 amino acids. V lost 0 bases and J lost 9; bases outside the gene matches: 18. The CDR3 DNA sequence: TGCGCCAGCAGTCAATCGTCCCGGGGACAGGGCCTCTATGGTTGCATTCAGTACTTC. Translation: CASSQSSRGQGLYGCIQYF.

Notes on this clone: This may be a read error, as it is one base from a much larger clone. The rearrangement uses TRBV18 and TRBJ2-5; 7 bases agree with TRBD1. This CDR3 is 13 amino acids long. V lost 5 bases to trimming and J lost 2 bases; unmatched junction nucleotides: 2. CDR1 is KGHSH, CDR2 LQKENI, per germline. The CDR3 bases are TGTGCCAGCTCAACGGACAGGCAAGAGACCCAGTACTTC. It is translated as CASSTDRQETQYF.

This clone has only a few counts. V is TRBV10-3 and J is TRBJ2-7; TRBD2 might be the D (5 bases). V lost 3 bases and J 3 bases, leaving 12 bases between the germline ends. The CDR3 runs 14 residues. CDR1 and CDR2 (germline): ENHRY, SYGVKD. The CDR3, as DNA: TGTGCCATCAGTGACCTAGCAATTCGCTACGAGCAGTACTTC. Residues: CAISDLAIRYEQYF.

The rearrangement links TRBV7-2 to TRBJ1-2, with D unresolved. CDR3 length: 12 residues. Germline V CDR1 and CDR2: SGHTA, FQGNSA. With 0 bases removed from V and 7 bases from J, the gap between germline ends came to 6 bases. In nucleotides, the CDR3 is TGTGCCAGCAGCTTAGCCACGGGTGGCTACACCTTC. Translation: CASSLATGGYTF. The complete variable domain, with remaining parts taken from reference TRBV7-2 and TRBJ1-2, reads GAGVSQSPSNKVTEKGKDVELRCDPISGHTALYWYRQSLGQGLEFLIYFQGNSAPDKSGLPSDRFSAERTGGSVSTLTIQRTQQEDSAVYLCASSLATGGYTFGSGTRLTVV.

This clone was seen a few times. The CDR3 reads CAWKHTGTVNTEAFF. CDR3 DNA sequence: TGTGCCTGGAAACACACCGGGACAGTGAACACTGAAGCTTTCTTT. The chain joins TRBV30 to TRBJ1-1, with TRBD1 matching over 7 bases. Germline V gives CDR1 GTSNPN, CDR2 SVGIG (reference sequence). After removal of 4 bases from V and 0 bases from J, the junction contained 8 bases not matched to a gene. The CDR3 sequence is 15 residues long.

The V gene is TRBV7-9, the J gene TRBJ1-2; 7 bases map to TRBD1. V lost 3 bases to trimming and J lost 7 bases; unmatched junction nucleotides: 5. Per germline, CDR1 SEHNR and CDR2 FQNEAQ (reference sequence). This CDR3 is 13 amino acids long. The CDR3 sequence is CASSFRGSGGYTF. CDR3 nucleotides: TGTGCCAGCAGCTTCAGGGGGTCGGGTGGCTACACCTTC.

The V gene is TRBV2, the J gene TRBJ1-5, with D perhaps matching TRBD1 (6 bases). There are 14 residues in the CDR3. V was trimmed by 3 bases and J by 6 bases, leaving 12 bases between them. CDR1 is SNHLY and CDR2 is FYNNEI in the germline V gene. Here the CDR3 reads CASSERGAGQPQHF. For the CDR3, the DNA is TGTGCCAGCAGTGAGCGGGGGGCCGGTCAGCCCCAGCATTTT. The full variable domain, with the rest looked up from reference TRBV2 and TRBJ1-5, is EPEVTQTPSHQVTQMGQEVILRCVPISNHLYFYWYRQILGQKVEFLVSFYNNEISEKSEIFDDQFSVERPDGSNFTLKIRSTKLEDSAMYFCASSERGAGQPQHFGDGTRLSIL.

This clone was counted only a few times. V and J are TRBV25-1 and TRBJ2-1; D ambiguous. V was cut by 7 bases and J by 4 bases, with 11 bases left in between. CDR1 MGHDK and CDR2 SYGVNS come from the germline V gene. This CDR3 spans 13 amino acids. The CDR3 bases are TGTGCCAGCACCCCTGTCGGTTACAATGAGCAGTTCTTC. Translation gives CASTPVGYNEQFF.

This clone was observed a few times. The J gene is TRBJ1-5, the V gene TRBV18, with no clear D. The V end lost 2 bases, the J end lost 2 bases, and 7 bases lay between the germline ends. CDR3 length: 14 residues. CDR1 and CDR2 (germline): KGHSH, LQKENI. CDR3 protein: CASSPVPGNQPQHF. The DNA for the CDR3 is TGTGCCAGCTCACCAGTTCCAGGCAATCAGCCCCAGCATTTT.

In its sample, this clone was seen a few times. The genes are TRBV15 and TRBJ2-5, with D possibly matching TRBD1 (6 bases). The germline CDR1 and CDR2 sequences are LNHNV and YYDKDF (reference sequence). The CDR3 has 15 residues. The V gene lost 1 base and the J gene lost 6 bases, with 15 bases spanning the gap. As DNA, the CDR3 is TGTGCCACCAGCAGAGCCACCTTGCAGGGGAAGACCCAGTACTTC. Translating gives CATSRATLQGKTQYF.

This clone was recorded a few times. The V gene is TRBV30, the J gene TRBJ1-5; the D gene is possibly TRBD1 (5 bases). Trimming left V 1 base short and J 4 bases short, with 14 bases between. This CDR3 has 15 amino acids. CDR1 and CDR2 (germline): GTSNPN, SVGIG (reference sequence). CDR3 loop: CAWSEAGLVNQPQHF. In nucleotides, the CDR3 is TGTGCCTGGAGTGAGGCAGGGCTGGTAAATCAGCCCCAGCATTTT. Full variable domain (missing parts from reference TRBV30 and TRBJ1-5): SQTIHQWPATLVQPVGSPLSLECTVEGTSNPNLYWYRQAAGRGLQLLFYSVGIGQISSEVPQNLSASRPQDRQFILSSKKLLLSDSGFYLCAWSEAGLVNQPQHFGDGTRLSIL.

This clone showed up just a few times. V gene TRBV30 combines with J gene TRBJ1-4; perhaps TRBD1 as D (5 bases). The V gene's germline CDR1 is GTSNPN and CDR2 SVGIG (reference sequence). This CDR3 has 13 residues. The ends were cut back, 5 bases at V and 8 bases at J, with 15 bases in the middle. CDR3 in DNA: TGTGCCTGGTGCCGGACATCTACCGAAAAACTGTTTTTT. The encoded protein is CAWCRTSTEKLFF.

This clone occurred a few times. This chain joins TRBV9 and TRBJ1-2, with 7 bases that match TRBD1. There are 14 residues in the CDR3. J gave up 2 bases and V 7 bases, and 8 bases lay outside the gene matches. Germline V lookup: CDR1 SGDLS, CDR2 YYNGEE. The CDR3 DNA reads as TGTGCCAGCTCCCCGGGGACAGCCAACTATGGCTACACCTTC. This gives the protein CASSPGTANYGYTF.

The chain joins TRBV10-3 to TRBJ2-7; 9 nucleotides match TRBD1. CDR3 length: 14 residues. The trim removed 3 bases at V and 2 bases at J, leaving 2 bases unmatched. Germline-derived CDR1 and CDR2 are ENHRY and SYGVKD. The CDR3 DNA is TGTGCCATCAGTGACGGGACAGGGACCTACGAGCAGTACTTC. Amino acids: CAISDGTGTYEQYF.

Only a few counts were recorded for this clone. The chain recombines TRBV28 with TRBJ2-1; 7 nucleotides align to TRBD2. This CDR3 spans 16 amino acids. The V and J ends lost 3 bases and 0 bases, in that order; junction bases with no gene match: 5. CDR1 is MDHEN and CDR2 is SYDVKM in the germline V gene. DNA of the CDR3: TGTGCCAGCAGTTTCATCGGGGGGAGCTCCTACAATGAGCAGTTCTTC. Its protein product is CASSFIGGSSYNEQFF.

The chain is built from TRBV28 and TRBJ2-5; TRBD1 aligns across 9 bases. This CDR3 has 15 amino acids. Germline CDR1 and CDR2: MDHEN and SYDVKM. The J segment lost 2 bases and the V segment lost 5 bases, leaving 6 bases of the junction unmatched. CDR3 nucleotide sequence: TGTGCCAGCAGTCCGACAGACAGGGGGCAAGAGACCCAGTACTTC. Protein: CASSPTDRGQETQYF.

The chain links TRBV27 to TRBJ1-1; D is uncertain. The CDR3 extends over 13 amino acids. Germline V CDR1 and CDR2: MNHEY, SMNVEV (reference sequence). Trimming cost V 2 bases and J 3 bases, with 7 bases left between them. For the CDR3, the DNA is TGTGCCAGCAGTTTACGGAGGCACACTGAAGCTTTCTTT. Its protein product is CASSLRRHTEAFF.

This chain connects TRBV5-1 to TRBJ2-6, with 7 bases aligning to TRBD1. Looked up from germline, CDR1 is SGHRS and CDR2 is YFSETQ. V lost 4 bases, J lost 0 bases, and 13 bases stayed unmatched. The length of the CDR3 is 19 residues. CDR3 coding DNA: TGCGCCAGCAGCCCAGGGGGACCGAAAAGCTTCTCTGGGGCCAACGTCCTGACTTTC. Residues: CASSPGGPKSFSGANVLTF.

The chain employs TRBV25-1 and TRBJ1-1; D perhaps matches TRBD1 (5 bases). V was clipped by 7 bases and J by 0 bases, with 9 bases between them. Germline V CDR1 and CDR2: MGHDK, SYGVNS. The CDR3 is 13 amino acids. The chain's CDR3 is CASITDMNTEAFF. In DNA, the CDR3 is TGTGCCAGCATCACGGACATGAACACTGAAGCTTTCTTT. Drawing the rest from reference TRBV25-1 and TRBJ1-1, the complete variable domain is EADIYQTPRYLVIGTGKKITLECSQTMGHDKMYWYQQDPGMELHLIHYSYGVNSTEKGDLSSESTVSRIRTEHFPLTLESARPSHTSQYLCASITDMNTEAFFGQGTRLTVV.

The chain employs TRBV4-2 and TRBJ2-7; 10 nucleotides line up with TRBD2. V dropped 4 bases and J dropped 3; count of bases not matched to a gene: 9. The V gene's germline CDR1 is LGHNA and CDR2 YNFKEQ. There are 16 residues in the CDR3. The CDR3 reads CASSPYIAGGLYEQYF. The CDR3 bases are TGTGCCAGCAGCCCATATATAGCGGGAGGTCTCTACGAGCAGTACTTC.

This clone was detected a few times. The V gene is TRBV7-2, the J gene TRBJ1-5, with 7 bases fitting TRBD1. V dropped 4 bases and J dropped 9; count of bases not matched to a gene: 12. The CDR3 length is 15 residues. Germline CDR1 is SGHTA and CDR2 is FQGNSA. In nucleotides, the CDR3 is TGTGCCAGCAGCTCGGGACAGCCTGCCTTTCCGCCCCAGCATTTT. It codes for CASSSGQPAFPPQHF.

This clone was found many times. The CDR3 region has the DNA TGTGCCAACACCACCCCGGGGATTCGGGAGACCCAGTACTTC. Encoded protein: CANTTPGIRETQYF. The rearrangement joins TRBV21-1 to TRBJ2-5; the D segment call TRBD2 is taken from the table without a DNA check. TRBV21-1 is annotated as a pseudogene. The CDR3 loop spans 14 amino acids.

This clone appeared a few times. The sample carries other DNA sequences with the same CDR3. The V gene is TRBV18, the J gene TRBJ2-1, with TRBD2 matching 10 bases. The CDR3 runs to 17 residues. V lost 6 bases, J lost 6 bases, and 14 bases stayed unmatched. The germline V gene encodes CDR1 KGHSH and CDR2 LQKENI. The DNA of the CDR3 is TGTGCCAGCTCCCCGCCCGGATTAGCGGGAGGCTCCAATGAGCAGTTCTTC. It yields the protein CASSPPGLAGGSNEQFF. Drawing the rest from reference TRBV18 and TRBJ2-1, the complete variable domain is NAGVMQNPRHLVRRRGQEARLRCSPMKGHSHVYWYRQLPEEGLKFMVYLQKENIIDESGMPKERFSAEFPKEGPSILRIQQVVRGDSAAYFCASSPPGLAGGSNEQFFGPGTRLTVL.